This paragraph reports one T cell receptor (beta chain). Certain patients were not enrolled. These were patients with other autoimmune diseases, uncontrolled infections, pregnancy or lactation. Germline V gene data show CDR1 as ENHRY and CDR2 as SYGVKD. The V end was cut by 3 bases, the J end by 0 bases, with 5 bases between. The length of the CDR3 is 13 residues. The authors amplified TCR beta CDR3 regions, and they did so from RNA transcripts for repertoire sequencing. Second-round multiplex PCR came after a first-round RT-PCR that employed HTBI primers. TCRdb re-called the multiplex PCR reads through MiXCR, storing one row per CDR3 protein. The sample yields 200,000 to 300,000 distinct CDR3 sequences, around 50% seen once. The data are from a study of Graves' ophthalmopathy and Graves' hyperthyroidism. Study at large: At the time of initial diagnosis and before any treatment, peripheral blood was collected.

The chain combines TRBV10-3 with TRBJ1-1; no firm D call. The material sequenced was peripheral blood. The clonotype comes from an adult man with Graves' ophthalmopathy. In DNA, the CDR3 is TGTGCCATCAGTGAAACACTGAACACTGAAGCTTTCTTT. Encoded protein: CAISETLNTEAFF.